A single sample is the source of the 8 T cell receptor beta chains below, sequenced in a study of shared clonotypes between healthy human individuals. Repertoires were generated with immunoSEQ multiplex PCR, while TCRdb's copy carries only in-frame clones and drops some. Here the sample spans around 990,000 clones, roughly 77% being singletons. Sequenced material: memory CD4+ T cells from PBMCs. Indicated subset: CD45RA-negative fraction. The receptor source for this set is a young man in good health. Some clones in this sample may be carry-over from other donors' samples.

The chain is built from TRBV7-8 and TRBJ2-3; TRBD1 or TRBD2 may be the D gene (6 bases each). The CDR3 contains 14 residues. V lost 2 bases, J lost 3 bases, and 9 bases lay in between. Germline CDR1 and CDR2: SGHVS and FQNEAQ. This chain's CDR3 is CASSLSGATDTQYF. CDR3 sequence (DNA): TGTGCCAGCAGCTTATCGGGGGCAACAGATACGCAGTATTTT.

This clone was counted between two and nine times. This sample also contains other DNA sequences that code for the same CDR3. The chain joins TRBV5-1 to TRBJ2-3, with TRBD2 as a possible D gene (5 bases). The V and J ends lost 0 bases and 6 bases respectively, with 8 bases between them. Germline V gene data show CDR1 as SGHRS and CDR2 as YFSETQ. This CDR3 is 13 amino acids long. The CDR3 reads CASSLELGDTQYF. CDR3 sequence (DNA): TGCGCCAGCAGCTTGGAACTAGGGGATACGCAGTATTTT.

The chain uses TRBV28 and TRBJ1-2, with TRBD1 identical over 7 bases. The CDR3 is made up of 15 amino acids. V was pared by 3 bases and J by 4 bases, with 8 bases of the junction left unmatched. Germline values: CDR1 MDHEN, CDR2 SYDVKM. The CDR3 protein is CASSLGWAGGYGYTF. The CDR3 bases are TGTGCCAGCAGTTTGGGGTGGGCAGGGGGCTATGGCTACACCTTC.

The rearrangement links TRBV29-1 to TRBJ2-5; no clear D. Germline CDR1 and CDR2: SQVTM and ANQGSEA. V lost 4 bases, J lost 5 bases, and 11 bases lay in between. This CDR3 comprises 12 residues. The CDR3 loop reads CSVVGLAETQYF. CDR3 DNA sequence: TGCAGCGTTGTTGGCTTGGCGGAGACCCAGTACTTC.

Worth noting for this clone: Distinct nucleotide sequences in the sample also encode this CDR3. This rearrangement joins TRBV18 to TRBJ2-7; 7 bases line up with TRBD2. The CDR3 length is 14 residues. J was trimmed by 4 bases and V by 0 bases; bases with no gene match: 3. In germline, CDR1 is KGHSH, CDR2 LQKENI. This chain's CDR3 is CASSPPGRAYEQYF. For the CDR3, the DNA is TGTGCCAGCTCACCACCGGGGAGGGCATACGAGCAGTACTTC.

The rearrangement uses TRBV18 and TRBJ2-2, with TRBD1 identical over 8 bases. Germline-derived CDR1 and CDR2 are KGHSH and LQKENI. V shed 5 bases, J shed 6 bases, and the junction held 8 bases outside the gene matches. The length of the CDR3 is 15 residues. This chain's CDR3 is CASSSTGAFAGELFF. Here the CDR3 DNA reads TGTGCCAGCTCATCGACAGGGGCTTTCGCCGGGGAGCTGTTTTTT.

V is TRBV5-6 and J is TRBJ2-1; D is possibly TRBD1 (5 bases). This CDR3 is 15 amino acids long. Trimming removed 0 bases from V and 2 bases from J, with 9 bases in between. Looked up from germline, CDR1 is SGHDT and CDR2 is YYEEEE. The CDR3 nucleotides are TGTGCCAGCAGCTTGGTCTGGGGCGCCTACAATGAGCAGTTCTTC. This encodes CASSLVWGAYNEQFF.

The chain employs TRBV14 and TRBJ2-2, with D hard to call. V lost 0 bases, J lost 3 bases, and 5 bases lay in between. CDR1 is SGHDN, CDR2 FVKESK, per germline. CDR3 length: 14 amino acids. Written as DNA, the CDR3 is TGTGCCAGCAGCCAAGACAGGCACACCGGGGAGCTGTTTTTT. It is translated as CASSQDRHTGELFF. The whole variable domain, remainder taken from reference TRBV14 and TRBJ2-2, is EAGVTQFPSHSVIEKGQTVTLRCDPISGHDNLYWYRRVMGKEIKFLLHFVKESKQDESGMPNNRFLAERTGGTYSTLKVQPAELEDSGVYFCASSQDRHTGELFFGEGSRLTVL.